The subject of this entry is one TCR beta chain. These data come from a study of blood T cell repertoires in COVID-19. Across the whole study: Material from acute and convalescent COVID-19 was sourced from the United States, Italy and Spain.

The CDR3 spans 16 residues. V was cut by 2 bases and J by 2 bases, with 15 bases left in between. CDR1 is KGHSH, CDR2 LQKENI, per germline. Assay used: immunoSEQ multiplex PCR; TCRdb lists only in-frame clones, some missing. The sample has approximately 440,000 clones, roughly nine tenths seen once. Sequencing was performed on PBMCs or T cells enriched from blood (not recorded which). This chain uses TRBV18 with TRBJ2-5; tentatively, D is TRBD1 (6 bases). The clonotype originates from a woman between 18 and 29 years old who had recovered from COVID-19. The CDR3 loop reads CASSPSAGVWQETQYF. The CDR3 nucleotides are TGTGCCAGCTCACCATCGGCAGGGGTCTGGCAAGAGACCCAGTACTTC.